Given below is one TCR beta chain in context. The antigen remains unidentified. Treatment denoted: roughly ten-day PBMC culture with coronavirus spike peptide pools or control peptides (ViraFEST assay). The PCR-positive dates, March through December 2020, came before the US Alpha, Beta and Delta variants. The Oncomine TCR Beta short-read assay generated sequence data from the DNA of cultured CD4+ T cells. Investigators obtained genomic DNA by extraction from cultured CD4+ T cells. TCRdb fed the PCR reads into MiXCR, producing one record per CDR3 protein. The sample includes more than 15,000 distinct CDR3 sequences, about 40% seen only once; the top ten take 3.7%. The sample comes from a study of vaccination and CD4 T cells after COVID-19. On the study more broadly: The interval from dose two to post-vaccine sampling had a median of about 72 days, and it ranged from 14 to 241.

Germline CDR1 and CDR2: GTSNPN and SVGIG (reference sequence). V lost 5 bases, J lost 5 bases, and 9 bases lay in between. This CDR3 is built from 11 residues. The sequenced sample consisted of CD4+ T cells from blood, cultured in vitro. The chain uses TRBV30 and TRBJ1-2, with a weak D call TRBD1 (5 bases). The sequence was collected from a human donor who had recovered from COVID-19. The CDR3 nucleotides are TGTGCCTGGGACAGAGGATATGGCTACACCTTC. It yields the protein CAWDRGYGYTF.